The 29 T cell receptor beta chains listed next were all sequenced from one sample in a study of T cells in Graves' hyperthyroidism and ophthalmopathy. The source material, RNA transcripts, was used to amplify TCR beta CDR3 regions. HTBI primers drove first-round RT-PCR of the TCR CDR3. TCRdb analysed the multiplex PCR reads with MiXCR anew, one entry per CDR3 protein. The top ten hold roughly 8.3% of the sample, which has about 360,000 distinct CDR3 sequences, around 13% seen once. Sequencing was performed on blood. Receptors originate from a woman under 30 with Graves' hyperthyroidism.

This clonotype was counted at least ten times. The chain is built from TRBV30 and TRBJ2-1, with TRBD2 as a possible D gene (5 bases). Germline V lookup: CDR1 GTSNPN, CDR2 SVGIG (reference sequence). V shed 2 bases and J shed 8 bases, with 16 bases lying between them. The CDR3 contains 14 residues. CDR3 DNA: TGTGCCTGGAGTCGCCTGGCGGGCTGGGATGAGCAGTTCTTC. It is translated as CAWSRLAGWDEQFF.

The genes are TRBV9 and TRBJ2-6; no firm D call. The CDR3 is made up of 17 amino acids. Trimming stripped 4 bases from V and 5 bases from J, with 19 bases between. Germline CDR1 and CDR2: SGDLS and YYNGEE. The CDR3 loop is CASSHQALRGRANVLTF. CDR3 DNA sequence: TGTGCCAGCAGCCACCAGGCCCTTCGAGGTAGGGCCAACGTCCTGACTTTC.

This clonotype appeared many times. The V and J genes are TRBV5-1 and TRBJ2-7, with TRBD1 identical over 11 bases. The germline V gene has CDR1 SGHRS and CDR2 YFSETQ. The CDR3 consists of 14 residues. Trimming removed 5 bases from V and 4 bases from J; junction bases left unmatched: 5. Here the CDR3 reads CASSHGTGGYEQYF. CDR3 coding DNA: TGCGCCAGCAGTCATGGGACAGGGGGGTACGAGCAGTACTTC.

This clonotype was found a few times. The rearrangement joins TRBV5-1 to TRBJ2-6, with D unresolved. V lost 7 bases and J 2 bases, leaving 1 base between the germline ends. Germline V gene data show CDR1 as SGHRS and CDR2 as YFSETQ. The CDR3 has 11 amino acids. This chain's CDR3 is CASAGANVLTF. CDR3 in DNA: TGCGCCAGCGCTGGGGCCAACGTCCTGACTTTC.

This clonotype was seen many times. CDR3 sequence: CASSPSSTDTQYF. The CDR3 DNA reads TGTGCCAGCTCACCATCAAGCACAGATACGCAGTATTTT. The genes are TRBV18 and TRBJ2-3; D call uncertain. The germline CDR1 and CDR2 sequences are KGHSH and LQKENI. The CDR3 runs to 13 residues. The ends were cut back, 2 bases at V and 0 bases at J, with 3 bases in the middle.

This clonotype has more than one count but fewer than ten. The chain combines TRBV5-8 with TRBJ1-1; tentative D call: TRBD1 (5 bases). Germline V gene lookup returns CDR1 SGHTS and CDR2 YDEGEE. This CDR3 contains 15 residues. Deletions cut 4 bases from V and 4 bases from J, with 17 bases between. The CDR3, as DNA: TGTGCCAGCAGCGGGGGGGGGGGTGGTAGCACTGAAGCTTTCTTT. It translates to CASSGGGGGSTEAFF.

Only a few counts were recorded for this clonotype. A much larger clone sits a single nucleotide away, making a read error possible. The rearrangement joins TRBV2 to TRBJ1-6; D not resolved. Germline V gene data show CDR1 as SNHLY and CDR2 as FYNNEI. This CDR3 has 12 amino acids. The CDR3 nucleotides are TGTGCCAGCAGTGAAAGTAATCCACCCCTCCACTTT. Translation gives CASSESNPPLHF.

This clonotype was detected ten times or more. This chain joins TRBV27 and TRBJ1-5, with a weak D call TRBD1 (5 bases). With 3 bases removed from V and 5 bases from J, the gap between germline ends came to 14 bases. Germline assignment: CDR1 MNHEY and CDR2 SMNVEV (reference sequence). The CDR3 runs to 15 residues. CDR3: CASSLFSGLDQPQHF. CDR3 coding DNA: TGTGCCAGCAGTTTGTTTTCAGGGTTAGATCAGCCCCAGCATTTT.

This clonotype was recorded at least ten times. The J gene is TRBJ2-7, the V gene TRBV27; TRBD2 matches at 9 bases. Germline V gene lookup returns CDR1 MNHEY and CDR2 SMNVEV (reference sequence). The trim removed 2 bases at V and 5 bases at J, leaving 7 bases unmatched. The length of the CDR3 is 15 residues. In DNA, the CDR3 is TGTGCCAGCAGTTTAATAGCGGGAGTTCGGAACGAGCAGTACTTC. Its protein is CASSLIAGVRNEQYF.

This clonotype was seen many times. The chain recombines TRBV27 with TRBJ1-6; the D gene is possibly TRBD1 (6 bases). The length of the CDR3 is 18 residues. Trimming removed 3 bases at V and 0 bases at J, with 15 bases between. Germline V gene data show CDR1 as MNHEY and CDR2 as SMNVEV (reference sequence). Here the CDR3 reads CASSFSGTPSSYNSPLHF. The CDR3 DNA follows: TGTGCCAGCAGTTTTTCAGGGACACCGAGCTCCTATAATTCACCCCTCCACTTT.

This clonotype occurred many times. The V call is TRBV12-3 or TRBV12-4, the J call TRBJ2-2, with D possibly TRBD1 on 5 matching bases. Between the trimmed V and J ends, which lost 7 bases and 0 bases, there was a span of 18 bases. CDR3 length equals 17 residues. In DNA form, the CDR3 reads TGTGCCAGCACTTTCTGGGGCGGCAGAACGAACACCGGGGAGCTGTTTTTT. Its protein product is CASTFWGGRTNTGELFF.

This clonotype was counted only a few times. The chain carries TRBV7-9 and TRBJ1-1; 7 nucleotides line up with TRBD1. CDR1 is SEHNR and CDR2 is FQNEAQ in the germline V gene (reference sequence). The CDR3 extends over 16 amino acids. The junction had 13 bases not matched to a gene; V was cut back by 5 bases and J by 4 bases. CDR3 protein: CASSPNPGTASTEAFF. Written as DNA, the CDR3 is TGTGCCAGCAGCCCAAATCCAGGGACAGCGAGCACTGAAGCTTTCTTT.

In regard to this clonotype: At one end the junction does not follow the germline gene, possibly because of a read error. V is TRBV4-3 and J is TRBJ2-4, with unresolved D. Germline values: CDR1 LGHNA, CDR2 YSLEER. CDR3 length equals 12 residues. This chain's CDR3 is CASSQDPAIRYF. CDR3 sequence (DNA): TGCGCCAGCAGCCAAGATCCGGCAATTCGGTACTTC.

On this clonotype: A much larger clone lies a single base off, so this may be a read error. The chain links TRBV7-9 to TRBJ2-3; D is possibly TRBD2 (6 bases). This CDR3 has 15 residues. Germline V gene lookup returns CDR1 SEHNR and CDR2 FQNEAQ (reference sequence). Trimming stripped 5 bases from V and 4 bases from J, with 16 bases between. The CDR3, as DNA: TGTGCCAGCAGCCCGCGAGGAGCTAGCGCAGATACGCAGTATTTT. Protein sequence: CASSPRGASADTQYF.

Concerning this clonotype itself: A clone one base away is much larger, so this may be a read error. Here the CDR3 DNA reads TGTGCCAGCGGTTTGGGGCGCTCTGGAAACACCATATATTTT. Residues: CASGLGRSGNTIYF. The rearrangement links TRBV27 to TRBJ1-3; possibly TRBD1 for D (5 bases). The CDR3 sequence is 14 residues long. The germline V gene has CDR1 MNHEY and CDR2 SMNVEV (reference sequence).

This clonotype was detected many times. This sequence joins TRBV7-9 and TRBJ2-1, with TRBD2 matching over 10 bases. CDR3 size: 15 residues. Germline V lookup: CDR1 SEHNR, CDR2 FQNEAQ (reference sequence). V gave up 5 bases and J gave up 8 bases; unmatched junction bases: 9. CDR3 nucleotides: TGTGCCAGCAGCAGTCCACTAGCGGGAACCTATGAGCAGTTCTTC. Encoded protein: CASSSPLAGTYEQFF.

The rearrangement uses TRBV7-2 and TRBJ2-1; 9 positions agree with TRBD1. Germline-derived CDR1 and CDR2 are SGHTA and FQGNSA. This CDR3 is 15 amino acids long. Trimming took 3 bases from V and 8 from J; bases not matched to a gene: 8. CDR3: CASSLGQGRLDEQFF. In DNA form, the CDR3 reads TGTGCCAGCAGCTTGGGACAGGGAAGGTTAGATGAGCAGTTCTTC. The full variable domain, in which reference TRBV7-2 and TRBJ2-1 provide the parts outside the CDR3, is GAGVSQSPSNKVTEKGKDVELRCDPISGHTALYWYRQSLGQGLEFLIYFQGNSAPDKSGLPSDRFSAERTGGSVSTLTIQRTQQEDSAVYLCASSLGQGRLDEQFFGPGTRLTVL.

This clonotype was recorded at least ten times. The chain uses TRBV20-1 and TRBJ2-3; 9 nucleotides match TRBD1. Germline CDR1 is DFQATT and CDR2 is SNEGSKA (reference sequence). This CDR3 is built from 14 residues. The V segment lost 0 bases and the J segment 6 bases; nucleotides outside the gene matches: 4. CDR3 region: CSARDGTGLDTQYF. CDR3 nucleotides: TGCAGTGCTAGAGACGGGACAGGGTTGGATACGCAGTATTTT.

The table lists this clonotype with many counts. The gene calls are TRBV6-1 and TRBJ1-4; D gene ambiguous. Per the germline V gene, CDR1 is MNHNS and CDR2 is SASEGT. The CDR3 spans 12 residues. The germline V and J ends were trimmed by 6 bases and 7 bases, with 9 bases remaining between them. This CDR3 is CASSLIGEKLFF. The CDR3 DNA reads TGTGCCAGCAGCTTAATAGGTGAAAAACTGTTTTTT.

In this sample, this clonotype turned up a few times. This chain connects TRBV5-1 to TRBJ2-3; no reliable D call. The CDR3 runs 13 residues. The germline V and J ends were trimmed by 0 bases and 6 bases, with 8 bases remaining between them. Looked up from germline, CDR1 is SGHRS and CDR2 is YFSETQ. The CDR3 nucleotides are TGCGCCAGCAGCTTGGCATCTCGCGATACGCAGTATTTT. Protein product: CASSLASRDTQYF.

The chain links TRBV3-1 to TRBJ2-5; D is perhaps TRBD1 (5 bases). Germline assignment: CDR1 LGHDT and CDR2 YNNKEL (reference sequence). Trimming took off 4 bases at V and 5 bases at J, with 17 bases between the two ends. The CDR3 sequence is 15 residues long. The CDR3 region has the DNA TGTGCCAGCAGCCCTTCCTCAGGGAAGAGGGAGACCCAGTACTTC. Translation: CASSPSSGKRETQYF.

This clonotype has a count of ten or more. V usage is TRBV7-9 and J usage is TRBJ2-5, with D unclear. The CDR3 totals 14 residues. Germline CDR1 reads SEHNR; CDR2 reads FQNEAQ (reference sequence). Trimming pared 8 bases from V and 4 bases from J, leaving 17 bases between. DNA of the CDR3: TGTGCCAGCCAGTCTGAGATTCAGACAGAGACCCAGTACTTC. Translation: CASQSEIQTETQYF.

This clonotype has at least ten counts. V usage is TRBV20-1 and J usage is TRBJ2-1, with 7 bases fitting TRBD2. The CDR3 runs to 14 residues. The germline gives CDR1 DFQATT, CDR2 SNEGSKA (reference sequence). V dropped 3 bases and J dropped 6; count of bases not matched to a gene: 8. CDR3: CSARVLAAFNEQFF. The CDR3 DNA reads as TGCAGTGCTAGGGTTCTAGCGGCCTTCAATGAGCAGTTCTTC.

This clonotype was counted at least ten times. The rearrangement uses TRBV13 and TRBJ2-5, with 13 bases that match TRBD2. The CDR3 is 15 amino acids. Germline assignment: CDR1 PRHDT and CDR2 FYEKMQ (reference sequence). V was clipped by 5 bases and J by 5 bases; unmatched bases: 5. Here the CDR3 reads CASSIWTSGSETQYF. CDR3 DNA: TGTGCCAGCAGCATTTGGACTAGCGGGAGTGAGACCCAGTACTTC. The full variable domain, in which reference TRBV13 and TRBJ2-5 provide the parts outside the CDR3, is AAGVIQSPRHLIKEKRETATLKCYPIPRHDTVYWYQQGPGQDPQFLISFYEKMQSDKGSIPDRFSAQQFSDYHSELNMSSLELGDSALYFCASSIWTSGSETQYFGPGTRLLVL.

This clonotype was counted many times. CDR3 nucleotides: TGCGCCAGCAGCTTGGGACTAGCGGGATCCGTGGATACGCAGTATTTT. The encoded protein is CASSLGLAGSVDTQYF. The gene calls are TRBV5-1 and TRBJ2-3; 11 bases align to TRBD2. CDR1 and CDR2 (germline): SGHRS, YFSETQ. After removal of 0 bases from V and 6 bases from J, the junction contained 6 bases not matched to a gene. The CDR3 spans 16 residues.

This clonotype was counted at least ten times. The chain couples TRBV6-1 to TRBJ2-6; perhaps TRBD2 as D (5 bases). Germline V CDR1 and CDR2: MNHNS, SASEGT. V lost 5 bases to trimming and J lost 2 bases, with 13 bases between them. This CDR3 is built from 16 residues. The CDR3 nucleotides read TGTGCCAGCAGTCCCCCTAGGGAGACTGGGGCCAACGTCCTGACTTTC. Protein product: CASSPPRETGANVLTF.

This clonotype was found many times. The CDR3 loop reads CASRPTRQGAYEQYF. For the CDR3, the DNA is TGTGCCAGCAGGCCAACCCGACAGGGCGCCTACGAGCAGTACTTC. The chain couples TRBV7-2 to TRBJ2-7, with 7 bases identical to TRBD1. Germline CDR1 is SGHTA and CDR2 is FQGNSA. The length of the CDR3 is 15 residues. The J segment lost 2 bases and the V segment lost 6 bases, leaving 10 bases of the junction unmatched.

At least ten counts were recorded for this clonotype. This chain connects TRBV18 to TRBJ1-2; TRBD1 matches 8 bases. The CDR3 covers 15 residues. Looked up from germline, CDR1 is KGHSH and CDR2 is LQKENI. V lost 0 bases and J lost 8; bases outside the gene matches: 8. Here the CDR3 DNA reads TGTGCCAGCTCACCACCGGACAGGGTCCAAGGAGGCTACACCTTC. This gives the protein CASSPPDRVQGGYTF. Full variable domain (missing parts from reference TRBV18 and TRBJ1-2): NAGVMQNPRHLVRRRGQEARLRCSPMKGHSHVYWYRQLPEEGLKFMVYLQKENIIDESGMPKERFSAEFPKEGPSILRIQQVVRGDSAAYFCASSPPDRVQGGYTFGSGTRLTVV.

This clonotype came up many times. The CDR3 region is CASSPGTEHINEQFF. CDR3 DNA: TGTGCCAGCAGTCCGGGGACGGAACACATCAATGAGCAGTTCTTC. V is TRBV28 and J is TRBJ2-1; TRBD1 or TRBD2 may be the D gene (5 bases each). This CDR3 region has 15 residues. In germline, CDR1 is MDHEN, CDR2 SYDVKM. V was trimmed by 5 bases and J by 6 bases, leaving 17 bases between them. The full variable domain, in which reference TRBV28 and TRBJ2-1 provide the parts outside the CDR3, is DVKVTQSSRYLVKRTGEKVFLECVQDMDHENMFWYRQDPGLGLRLIYFSYDVKMKEKGDIPEGYSVSREKKERFSLILESASTNQTSMYLCASSPGTEHINEQFFGPGTRLTVL.